This T cell receptor beta chain is from a study of T cell responses to AZD1222 COVID-19 vaccine (dated by TCRdb to the early 2020s). About the study as a whole: A total of approximately 240 trial participants underwent TCR sequencing, of whom 200 to 220 received two doses of AZD1222 and about 25 received two doses of the MenACWY control vaccine. Trial participants were enrolled by age into subgroups of 18-55, 56-69 and 70-plus years, and about 150, 27 and 61 TCR-sequenced participants, respectively, were included in these subgroups. What the study reported, not specific to this receptor: Conclusions about previously exposed vaccinees are limited, since just 5 to 7 AZD1222 recipients were seropositive for SARS-CoV-2 at baseline. In the small 56-69-year group, the increase in depth fell short of significance, most likely because of low power. After two AZD1222 doses, spike-specific TCR breadth and depth were significantly higher than at day 0 and than in MenACWY recipients. No day 14 peak-response samples were available, so repertoires were characterized only after the peak T cell response. Participants were mostly white British and included more females than males, and it was suggested by the authors that clonal diversity may have been underestimated. Epitopes outside the regions mutated in the B.1.351 and B.1.1.7 variants were reportedly recognized by nearly half of the unique spike-specific TCRs. Vaccine-associated CD4 TCRs spanned the whole spike protein, with dominant responses in regions 160-218 and 743-854.

The time point label corresponds to: baseline before first vaccination. Explained via the paper, the treatment or condition label denotes: meningococcal conjugate vaccine given as trial control. Vaccinee samples came from UK trials COV001 and COV002, including a single-blind randomized controlled phase 2/3 trial of AZD1222 (ChAdOx1 nCoV-19) in healthy adults. For TCRbeta chain sequencing, PBMC samples were collected from trial participants at day 0 and at day 28 after the second dose. The CDR3 regions of human TCRbeta chains were analyzed by immunosequencing. From the authors' description of their analysis: TCRs in the repertoires were matched against a reference library of SARS-CoV-2-specific TCRs that had been generated with the MIRA antigen-specificity platform. Breadth meant the fraction of unique TCRs that were SARS-CoV-2-associated, whereas depth meant the fraction of total T cells that were SARS-CoV-2-associated. Using the MIRA data, each spike-specific TCR was assigned both to the spike region to which the TCR was reactive and to a CD4 or CD8 class. Log10-transformed breadth and depth values were compared by one-way ANOVA with Sidak's multiple comparisons tests. TCRdb mirrors the immuneACCESS table, restricted to in-frame sequences. Some clones are absent from its copies; in checked studies, under half trace to an unresolved V gene, and the reason for the others is unknown. V and J calls and clone size are those listed in that table; D and trimming were worked out from the DNA. For this sample there are around 90,000 clones; roughly 89% appear just once. The top ten constitute approximately 5.2% of the sample.

This clone was counted a single time. The antigen it recognizes is unknown. Base quality data are lacking; no much larger clone is found one base away. Germline trimming: 0 bases from V, 5 bases from J; junction bases outside gene matches: 8. The CDR3 measures 16 amino acids from cysteine to phenylalanine. Only the CDR3 DNA stays, 48 bases, in frame from base 1. CDR1 and CDR2 (SGHNT, YYREEE) derive from the germline V gene (reference sequence). The source of this sequence is an adult in good health. This sample comprised peripheral blood, obtained on day 0 of MenACWY control vaccination. The V and J segments used are TRBV5-4 and TRBJ2-5, with 9 central nucleotides matching TRBD1. The CDR3 region: CASSLGEGTGSETQYF. At the DNA level, the sequence is TGTGCCAGCAGCTTGGGAGAAGGGACAGGGAGTGAGACCCAGTACTTC.